The clone carrying this TCR beta chain came up once. The antigen is unknown. The record originates from a study of chemoradiotherapy in HPV16-positive cancers. Study-level information: Candidate HPV-specific clones and shared TCR motifs came from a couple of HPV16-positive patients.

General observations from the study: Candidate HPV-specific clones and E7-related TCR motifs grew in tumor during treatment.

With 3 bases removed from V and 0 bases from J, the gap between germline ends came to 12 bases. CDR3 length equals 15 residues. Germline lookup yields CDR1 MNHNS and CDR2 SASEGT. Sequencing was performed with immunoSEQ multiplex PCR; in TCRdb, only in-frame clones are kept and a portion is missing. Among around 29,000 clones listed, roughly 93% were seen once. The TCR was taken from a human donor with HPV-associated anogenital cancer. Here the sequenced sample was blood, taken from a patient who underwent chemoradiotherapy. The V call is TRBV6-1, the J call TRBJ2-7, with D maybe TRBD2 (8 bases). The CDR3 sequence is CASSERGDSSYEQYF. As DNA, the CDR3 is TGTGCCAGCAGTGAGCGGGGGGACAGCTCCTACGAGCAGTACTTC.